These T cell receptor beta chains were read from a single sample in a study of T cell responses to AZD1222 COVID-19 vaccine. The repertoire was sequenced with immunoSEQ multiplex PCR; TCRdb's copy has only in-frame clones and lacks some. The sample holds approximately 110,000 clones; about 95% are singletons and the top ten take 2.2%. The sample here was peripheral blood, taken on day 0 of AZD1222 vaccination. These receptors came from an adult in good health. Both conserved end residues are part of each CDR3. The D gene is left open where the match is weak. Not all rows give a size; the values are once, few, many and, for expanded clones, a class.

clone_size | d_call | j_call | v_call | cdr3_length | cdr3_aa | cdr3_nt
. | . | TRBJ2-7 | TRBV7-9 | 16 | CASSSTMTGANYEQYF | TGTGCCAGCAGCTCCACGATGACAGGAGCAAATTACGAGCAGTACTTC
. | . | TRBJ1-2 | TRBV29-1 | 16 | CSVEDQDGVFNYGYTF | TGCAGCGTTGAAGATCAGGACGGAGTTTTTAACTATGGCTACACCTTC
. | . | TRBJ2-5 | TRBV3-1/TRBV3-2 | 15 | CASSQDRRLPLTQYF | TGTGCCAGCAGCCAAGATCGTCGACTCCCCCTAACCCAGTACTTC
. | TRBD2 | TRBJ2-1 | TRBV2 | 15 | CASSEGSSGSSEQFF | TGTGCCAGCAGTGAGGGCTCTAGCGGGAGTAGTGAGCAGTTCTTC
. | . | TRBJ1-5 | TRBV7-7 | 13 | CAVGGAGNQPQHF | TGTGCCGTGGGGGGCGCGGGCAATCAGCCCCAGCATTTT
. | . | TRBJ2-6 | TRBV7-3 | 17 | CASSDSVRDSGANVLTF | TGTGCCAGCAGCGATTCCGTCCGGGACTCTGGGGCCAACGTCCTGACTTTC
. | . | TRBJ2-1 | TRBV27 | 12 | CASSLPGNEQFF | TGTGCCAGCAGTTTACCTGGCAATGAGCAGTTCTTC
once | . | TRBJ1-1 | TRBV15 | 12 | CAAGEGRTEAFF | TGTGCCGCCGGGGAGGGACGGACTGAAGCTTTCTTT
. | . | TRBJ1-2 | TRBV5-1 | 14 | CASSLEDSYYGYTF | TGCGCCAGCAGCTTGGAAGACAGTTACTATGGCTACACCTTC
. | TRBD1 | TRBJ1-5 | TRBV4-1 | 18 | CASSQDSGQGFSNQPQHF | TGCGCCAGCAGCCAAGATAGTGGACAGGGGTTTAGCAATCAGCCCCAGCATTTT
. | . | TRBJ2-1 | TRBV6-1 | 15 | CASTPGRPEYNEQFF | TGTGCCAGCACTCCCGGGCGACCCGAGTACAATGAGCAGTTCTTC
. | . | TRBJ2-7 | TRBV7-2 | 14 | CASSRPGPTYEQYF | TGTGCCAGCAGCCGGCCGGGACCCACCTACGAGCAGTACTTC
. | TRBD2 | TRBJ2-7 | TRBV5-1 | 16 | CASSGNSGTSEDEQYF | TGCGCCAGCAGCGGGAATTCCGGGACTAGTGAAGACGAGCAGTACTTC
. | . | TRBJ2-1 | TRBV19 | 14 | CASSILAGRNEQFF | TGTGCCAGTAGTATTCTCGCAGGGAGGAATGAGCAGTTCTTC
. | . | TRBJ1-1 | TRBV3-1/TRBV3-2 | 15 | CASSRHQGLNTEAFF | TGTGCCAGCAGCCGACATCAAGGACTGAACACTGAAGCTTTCTTT
. | . | TRBJ1-1 | TRBV19 | 14 | CASSMGGGNTEAFF | TGTGCCAGTAGTATGGGGGGCGGGAACACTGAAGCTTTCTTT
. | . | TRBJ2-1 | TRBV19 | 13 | CAKTDSRSHEQFF | TGTGCCAAAACGGACAGCCGGAGCCATGAGCAGTTCTTC
. | . | TRBJ1-1 | TRBV5-1 | 14 | CASSLEALSTEAFF | TGCGCCAGCAGCTTGGAAGCCCTGAGCACTGAAGCTTTCTTT
once | . | TRBJ2-1 | TRBV19 | 13 | CASSIVGHNEQFF | TGTGCCAGTAGTATAGTAGGGCACAATGAGCAGTTCTTC
. | . | TRBJ2-7 | TRBV10-3 | 9 | CAVGNEQYF | TGTGCCGTCGGCAATGAGCAGTACTTC
once | . | TRBJ1-1 | TRBV7-6 | 15 | CASSLGRTPNTEAFF | TGTGCCAGCAGCTTAGGCAGGACCCCGAACACTGAAGCTTTCTTT
. | . | TRBJ2-1 | TRBV6-5 | 14 | CASSLGRTRDEQFF | TGTGCCAGCAGTTTGGGACGGACTCGGGATGAGCAGTTCTTC
. | . | TRBJ1-5 | TRBV2 | 13 | CASSLGQYQPQHF | TGTGCCAGCAGTCTCGGTCAGTATCAGCCCCAGCATTTT
. | . | TRBJ1-2 | TRBV5-4 | 12 | CASSLRGYGYTF | TGTGCCAGCAGCTTAAGGGGCTATGGCTACACCTTC
once | . | TRBJ2-4 | TRBV5-5 | 15 | CASSFSQVSKNIQYF | TGTGCCAGCAGCTTTTCCCAGGTTTCCAAAAACATTCAGTACTTC
. | TRBD1 | TRBJ1-4 | TRBV19 | 15 | CASSIGTGANEKLFF | TGTGCCAGTAGTATAGGGACAGGGGCGAATGAAAAACTGTTTTTT
. | . | TRBJ1-6 | TRBV19 | 14 | CASRKVELNSPLHF | TGTGCCAGTAGGAAAGTGGAACTTAATTCACCCCTCCACTTT
. | TRBD2 | TRBJ2-1 | TRBV30 | 16 | CAWSPAGREGYNEQFF | TGTGCCTGGAGTCCCGCGGGGCGGGAGGGGTACAATGAGCAGTTCTTC
. | . | TRBJ2-3 | TRBV5-1 | 17 | CASSLTLRGGSLDTQYF | TGCGCCAGCAGCCTAACCCTTAGGGGGGGAAGTTTAGATACGCAGTATTTT
. | . | TRBJ1-4 | TRBV4-2 | 13 | CASSQDGNEKLFF | TGTGCCAGCAGCCAAGATGGGAATGAAAAACTGTTTTTT
. | TRBD2 | TRBJ2-7 | TRBV3-1/TRBV3-2 | 17 | CASSQRFESGRAGEQYF | TGTGCCAGCAGCCAAAGGTTCGAAAGCGGGAGGGCCGGAGAGCAGTACTTC
. | . | TRBJ1-1 | TRBV6-5 | 12 | CASSRDSTEAFF | TGTGCCAGCAGCCGAGACAGCACTGAAGCTTTCTTT
. | . | TRBJ1-6 | TRBV30 | 13 | CAWSNGADSTLHF | TGTGCCTGGAGTAATGGAGCGGACTCGACTCTCCACTTT
few | . | TRBJ2-7 | TRBV7-9 | 13 | CASSLTSWDEQYF | TGTGCCAGCAGCTTGACTAGTTGGGACGAGCAGTACTTC
. | . | TRBJ2-1 | TRBV12-3/TRBV12-4 | 13 | CASTIRTYNEQFF | TGTGCCAGCACCATACGGACCTACAATGAGCAGTTCTTC
once | . | TRBJ1-1 | TRBV7-3 | 13 | CASSTTVNTEAFF | TGTGCCAGCAGCACGACAGTAAACACTGAAGCTTTCTTT
. | . | TRBJ1-2 | TRBV9 | 16 | CASSPRSPGSWYGYTF | TGTGCCAGCAGCCCGAGATCCCCAGGGTCCTGGTATGGCTACACCTTC
. | TRBD1 | TRBJ2-7 | TRBV19 | 14 | CASSVGTGGAEQYF | TGTGCCAGTAGTGTGGGGACAGGGGGCGCCGAGCAGTACTTC
. | . | TRBJ1-1 | TRBV4-1 | 14 | CASSQERGSSEAFF | TGCGCCAGCAGCCAAGAACGCGGCAGCAGTGAAGCTTTCTTT
few | . | TRBJ1-4 | TRBV19 | 13 | CASRVDWEEKLFF | TGTGCCAGTCGCGTAGACTGGGAGGAAAAACTGTTTTTT
. | . | TRBJ2-1 | TRBV6-5 | 13 | CATSRFSYNEQFF | TGTGCGACCAGCCGCTTCTCCTACAATGAGCAGTTCTTC
. | . | TRBJ2-1 | TRBV24-1 | 13 | CATSDPGRNEQFF | TGTGCCACCAGTGATCCTGGCCGCAATGAGCAGTTCTTC
. | . | TRBJ1-6 | TRBV7-8 | 15 | CASSLDPAGDSPLHF | TGTGCCAGCAGCTTAGACCCCGCAGGGGATTCACCCCTCCACTTT
. | . | TRBJ1-4 | TRBV20-1 | 13 | CSASMAFHEKLFF | TGCAGTGCTAGTATGGCCTTTCATGAAAAACTGTTTTTT
. | . | TRBJ2-5 | TRBV2 | 14 | CASMLEATEETQYF | TGTGCCAGCATGCTGGAAGCCACTGAAGAGACCCAGTACTTC